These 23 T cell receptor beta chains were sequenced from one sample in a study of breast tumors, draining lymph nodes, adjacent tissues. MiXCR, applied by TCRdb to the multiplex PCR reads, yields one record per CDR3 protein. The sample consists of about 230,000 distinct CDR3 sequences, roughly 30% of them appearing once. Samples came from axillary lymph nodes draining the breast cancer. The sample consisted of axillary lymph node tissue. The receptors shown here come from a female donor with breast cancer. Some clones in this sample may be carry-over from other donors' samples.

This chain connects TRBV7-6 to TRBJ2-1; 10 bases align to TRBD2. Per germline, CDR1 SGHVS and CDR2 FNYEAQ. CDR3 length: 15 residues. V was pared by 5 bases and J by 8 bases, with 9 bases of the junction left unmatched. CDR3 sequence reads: CASSPRAGGLDEQFF. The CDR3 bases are TGTGCCAGCAGCCCCCGAGCGGGAGGGCTGGATGAGCAGTTCTTC.

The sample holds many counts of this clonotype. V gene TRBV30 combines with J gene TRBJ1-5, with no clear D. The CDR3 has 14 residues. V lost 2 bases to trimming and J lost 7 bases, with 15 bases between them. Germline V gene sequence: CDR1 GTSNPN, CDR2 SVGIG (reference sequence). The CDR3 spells CAWSHAGIGQPQHF. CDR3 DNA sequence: TGTGCCTGGAGTCACGCGGGGATAGGACAGCCCCAGCATTTT. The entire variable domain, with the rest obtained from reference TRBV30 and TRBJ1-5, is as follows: SQTIHQWPATLVQPVGSPLSLECTVEGTSNPNLYWYRQAAGRGLQLLFYSVGIGQISSEVPQNLSASRPQDRQFILSSKKLLLSDSGFYLCAWSHAGIGQPQHFGDGTRLSIL.

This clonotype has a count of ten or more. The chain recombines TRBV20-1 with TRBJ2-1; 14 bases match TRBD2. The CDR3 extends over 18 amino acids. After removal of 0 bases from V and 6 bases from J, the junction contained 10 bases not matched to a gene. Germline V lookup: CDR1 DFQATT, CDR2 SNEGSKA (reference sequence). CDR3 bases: TGCAGTGCTAGAGATCCCTTGAGACTAGCGGGAGGGCTCAATGAGCAGTTCTTC. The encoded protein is CSARDPLRLAGGLNEQFF.

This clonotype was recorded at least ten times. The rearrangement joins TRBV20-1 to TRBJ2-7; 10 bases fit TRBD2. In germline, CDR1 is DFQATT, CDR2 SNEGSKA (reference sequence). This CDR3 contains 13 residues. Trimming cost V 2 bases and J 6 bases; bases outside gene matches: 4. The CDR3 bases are TGCAGTGCTAGACAGCGGGAGGGCCCCGAGCAGTACTTC. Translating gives CSARQREGPEQYF.

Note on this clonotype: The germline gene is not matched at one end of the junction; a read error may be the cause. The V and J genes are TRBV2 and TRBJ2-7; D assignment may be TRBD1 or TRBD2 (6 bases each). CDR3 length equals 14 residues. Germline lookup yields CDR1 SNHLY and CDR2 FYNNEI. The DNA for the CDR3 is TGTGCCAGCTTTGGAGGGGGGCTAACCTACGAGCGGTACTTC. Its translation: CASFGGGLTYERYF.

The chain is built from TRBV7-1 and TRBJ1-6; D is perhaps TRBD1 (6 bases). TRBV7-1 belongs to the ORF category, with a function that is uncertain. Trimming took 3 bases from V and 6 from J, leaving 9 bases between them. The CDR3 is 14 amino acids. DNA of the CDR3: TGTGCCAGCAGCTCGGACAGAGTTAATTCACCCCTCCACTTT. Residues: CASSSDRVNSPLHF.

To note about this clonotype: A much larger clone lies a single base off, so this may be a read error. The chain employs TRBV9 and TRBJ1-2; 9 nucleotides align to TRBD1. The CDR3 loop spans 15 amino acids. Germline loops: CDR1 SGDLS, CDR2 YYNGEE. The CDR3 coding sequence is TGTGCCAGCAGCGCCCTTCGACAGGGAACAGGGGGCTCCACCTTC. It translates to CASSALRQGTGGSTF.

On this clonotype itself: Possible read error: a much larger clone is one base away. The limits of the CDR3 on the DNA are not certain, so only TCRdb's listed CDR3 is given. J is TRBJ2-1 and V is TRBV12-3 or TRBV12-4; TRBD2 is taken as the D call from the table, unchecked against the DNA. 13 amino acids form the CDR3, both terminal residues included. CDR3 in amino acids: CASSFAGGSREFF.

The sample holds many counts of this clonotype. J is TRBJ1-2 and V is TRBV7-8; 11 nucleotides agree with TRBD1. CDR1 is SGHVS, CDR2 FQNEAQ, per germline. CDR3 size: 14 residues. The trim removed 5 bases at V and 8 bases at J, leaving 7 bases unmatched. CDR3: CASSARTGGDGYTF. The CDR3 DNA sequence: TGTGCCAGCAGCGCCCGGACAGGGGGCGACGGCTACACCTTC.

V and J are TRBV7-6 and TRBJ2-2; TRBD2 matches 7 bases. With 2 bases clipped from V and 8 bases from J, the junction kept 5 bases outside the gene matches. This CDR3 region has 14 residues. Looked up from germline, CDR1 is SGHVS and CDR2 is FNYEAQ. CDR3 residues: CASSLKGAGGELFF. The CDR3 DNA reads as TGTGCCAGCAGCTTAAAGGGAGCGGGAGGGGAGCTGTTTTTT.

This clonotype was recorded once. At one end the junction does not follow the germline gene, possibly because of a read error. The CDR3 loop is CTSSVGSKQETQYF. The CDR3 nucleotides read TGTACCAGCAGCGTAGGGTCGAAACAAGAGACCCAGTACTTC. The rearrangement links TRBV9 to TRBJ2-5; D not resolved. This CDR3 is 14 amino acids long. Germline V lookup: CDR1 SGDLS, CDR2 YYNGEE. The whole variable domain, remainder taken from reference TRBV9 and TRBJ2-5, is DSGVTQTPKHLITATGQRVTLRCSPRSGDLSVYWYQQSLDQGLQFLIQYYNGEERAKGNILERFSAQQFPDLHSELNLSSLELGDSALYFCTSSVGSKQETQYFGPGTRLLVL.

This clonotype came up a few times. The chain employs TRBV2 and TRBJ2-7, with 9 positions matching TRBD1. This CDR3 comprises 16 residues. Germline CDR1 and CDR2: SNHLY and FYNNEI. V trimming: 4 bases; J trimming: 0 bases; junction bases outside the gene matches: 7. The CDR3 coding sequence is TGTGCCAGCAGTGCTAGAGACAGGGGGTTCTCCTACGAGCAGTACTTC. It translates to CASSARDRGFSYEQYF.

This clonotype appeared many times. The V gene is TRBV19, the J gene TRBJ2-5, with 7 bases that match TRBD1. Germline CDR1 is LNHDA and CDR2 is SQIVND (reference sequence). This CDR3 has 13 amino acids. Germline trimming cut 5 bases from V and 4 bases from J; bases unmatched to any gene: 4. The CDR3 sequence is CASSRQGIETQYF. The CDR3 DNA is TGTGCCAGTAGTCGACAGGGTATAGAGACCCAGTACTTC.

CDR3 amino acids: CAGKTGASNRANVLTF. The CDR3 region has the DNA TGTGCCGGCAAAACCGGCGCGAGTAACAGGGCCAACGTCCTGACTTTC. V usage is TRBV5-4 and J usage is TRBJ2-6; D unclear. Germline CDR1 and CDR2: SGHNT and YYREEE (reference sequence). This CDR3 has 16 amino acids. V lost 10 bases, J lost 5 bases, and 22 bases lay in between.

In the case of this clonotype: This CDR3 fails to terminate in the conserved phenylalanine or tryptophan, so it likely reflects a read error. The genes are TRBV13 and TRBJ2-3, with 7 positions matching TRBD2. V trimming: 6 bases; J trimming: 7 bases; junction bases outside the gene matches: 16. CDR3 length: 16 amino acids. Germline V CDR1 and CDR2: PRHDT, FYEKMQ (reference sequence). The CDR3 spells CASRYQLGEGTNTQYL. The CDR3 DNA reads TGTGCCAGCAGATACCAGCTAGGGGAGGGTACGAATACGCAGTATCTT.

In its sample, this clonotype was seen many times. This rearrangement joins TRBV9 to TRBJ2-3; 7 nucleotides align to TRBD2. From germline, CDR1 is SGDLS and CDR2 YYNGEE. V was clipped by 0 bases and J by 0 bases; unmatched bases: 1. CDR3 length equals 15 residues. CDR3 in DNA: TGTGCCAGCAGCGTAGATAGCGGGAGCACAGATACGCAGTATTTT. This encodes CASSVDSGSTDTQYF.

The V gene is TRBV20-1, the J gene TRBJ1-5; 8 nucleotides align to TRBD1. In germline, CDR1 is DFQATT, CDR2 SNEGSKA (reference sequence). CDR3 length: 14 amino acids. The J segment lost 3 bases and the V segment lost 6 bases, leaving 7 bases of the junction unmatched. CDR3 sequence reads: CSAITGGDNQPQHF. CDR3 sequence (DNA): TGCAGTGCCATAACAGGGGGAGACAATCAGCCCCAGCATTTT.

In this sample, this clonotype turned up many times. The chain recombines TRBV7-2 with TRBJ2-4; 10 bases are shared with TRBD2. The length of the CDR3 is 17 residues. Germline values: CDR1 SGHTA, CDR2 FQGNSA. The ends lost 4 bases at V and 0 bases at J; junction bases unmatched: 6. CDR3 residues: CASSYGTSVIAKNIQYF. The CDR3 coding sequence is TGTGCCAGCAGCTACGGGACTAGCGTTATAGCCAAAAACATTCAGTACTTC.

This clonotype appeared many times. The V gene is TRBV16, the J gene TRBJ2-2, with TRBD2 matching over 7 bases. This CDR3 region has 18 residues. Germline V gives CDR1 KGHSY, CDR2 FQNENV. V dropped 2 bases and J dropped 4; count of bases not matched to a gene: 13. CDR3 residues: CASSQPMGGPGSTGELFF. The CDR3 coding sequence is TGTGCCAGCAGCCAACCGATGGGAGGGCCGGGCAGCACCGGGGAGCTGTTTTTT.

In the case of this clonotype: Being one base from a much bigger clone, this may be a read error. As DNA, the CDR3 is TGTGCCAGCAGTTCCCCCGGGGAGTCCTACAATGAGCAGTTCTTC. Its protein product is CASSSPGESYNEQFF. This sequence joins TRBV12-3 or TRBV12-4 and TRBJ2-1; possible D gene TRBD2, 5 bases. The V gene lost 4 bases and the J gene lost 1 base, with 11 bases spanning the gap. This CDR3 has 15 residues.

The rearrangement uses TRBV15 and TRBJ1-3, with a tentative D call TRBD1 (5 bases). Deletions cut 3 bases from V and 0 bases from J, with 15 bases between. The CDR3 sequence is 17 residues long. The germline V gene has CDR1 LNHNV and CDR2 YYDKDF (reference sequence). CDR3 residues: CATSRAGRTSSGNTIYF. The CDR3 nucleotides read TGTGCCACCAGCAGGGCGGGACGGACGAGCTCTGGAAACACCATATATTTT. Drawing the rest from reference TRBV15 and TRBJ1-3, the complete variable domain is DAMVIQNPRYQVTQFGKPVTLSCSQTLNHNVMYWYQQKSSQAPKLLFHYYDKDFNNEADTPDNFQSRRPNTSFCFLDIRSPGLGDTAMYLCATSRAGRTSSGNTIYFGEGSWLTVV.

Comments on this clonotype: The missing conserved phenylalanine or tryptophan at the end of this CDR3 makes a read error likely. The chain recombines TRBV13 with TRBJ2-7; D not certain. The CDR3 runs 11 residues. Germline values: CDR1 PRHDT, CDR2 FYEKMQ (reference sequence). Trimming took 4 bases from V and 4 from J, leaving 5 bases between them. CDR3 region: CASSYLYEQYL. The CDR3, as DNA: TGTGCCAGCAGCTACCTGTACGAGCAGTACCTC.

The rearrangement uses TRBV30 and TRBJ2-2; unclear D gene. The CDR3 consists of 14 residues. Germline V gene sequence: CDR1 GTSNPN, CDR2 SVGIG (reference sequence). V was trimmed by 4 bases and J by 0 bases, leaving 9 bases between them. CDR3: CAWKKKPNTGELFF. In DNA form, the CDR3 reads TGTGCCTGGAAAAAGAAACCGAACACCGGGGAGCTGTTTTTT.